The 20 T cell receptor beta chains in this list originate from one sample, sequenced in a study of blood T cell repertoires in COVID-19. Assay used: immunoSEQ multiplex PCR; TCRdb lists only in-frame clones, some missing. The sample lists about 100,000 clones, about 90% occurring once. Specimen: peripheral blood. These receptors were collected from a human donor in a cohort sampled during active COVID-19.

The chain recombines TRBV7-9 with TRBJ2-1, with TRBD2 matching over 7 bases. The J segment lost 3 bases and the V segment lost 1 base, leaving 6 bases of the junction unmatched. CDR3 length equals 16 residues. The V gene's germline CDR1 is SEHNR and CDR2 FQNEAQ (reference sequence). The DNA for the CDR3 is TGTGCCAGCAGCTTAGAGGACCCGGGAGGCTACAATGAGCAGTTCTTC. This codes for CASSLEDPGGYNEQFF.

This clone was seen a single time. This chain connects TRBV10-3 to TRBJ2-1; tentative D call: TRBD2 (6 bases). This CDR3 has 14 residues. CDR1 ENHRY and CDR2 SYGVKD come from the germline V gene. V was trimmed by 0 bases and J by 9 bases, leaving 12 bases between them. CDR3 sequence reads: CAISESVGGSEQFF. CDR3 nucleotides: TGTGCCATCAGTGAGTCAGTGGGAGGTAGTGAGCAGTTCTTC.

V usage is TRBV7-9 and J usage is TRBJ2-1; 12 bases are a match to TRBD2. V was clipped by 5 bases and J by 4 bases; unmatched bases: 6. CDR1 and CDR2 (germline): SEHNR, FQNEAQ (reference sequence). The CDR3 length is 16 residues. The CDR3 DNA sequence: TGTGCCAGCAGCAGACTAGCGGGAGTACGATACAATGAGCAGTTCTTC. Translation gives CASSRLAGVRYNEQFF.

To note about this clone: Other nucleotide sequences from this sample produce the same CDR3. The chain uses TRBV30 and TRBJ2-1, with D perhaps matching TRBD2 (6 bases). The germline V and J ends were trimmed by 3 bases and 2 bases, with 11 bases remaining between them. This CDR3 is built from 14 residues. Germline V lookup: CDR1 GTSNPN, CDR2 SVGIG (reference sequence). CDR3 protein: CAWRGSGPYNEQFF. DNA of the CDR3: TGTGCCTGGAGGGGTAGCGGACCCTACAATGAGCAGTTCTTC.

The chain uses TRBV4-1 and TRBJ2-1; 10 bases are a match to TRBD2. CDR1 is MGHRA, CDR2 YSYEKL, per germline. After removal of 0 bases from V and 14 bases from J, the junction contained 10 bases not matched to a gene. The CDR3 runs 15 residues. The CDR3 region has the DNA TGCGCCAGCAGCCAAGATTCTAGCGGGAGTCTAAGTGAGTTCTTC. It yields the protein CASSQDSSGSLSEFF.

The chain employs TRBV5-1 and TRBJ2-1, with 11 bases aligning to TRBD2. Germline V gene lookup returns CDR1 SGHRS and CDR2 YFSETQ. V was pared by 2 bases and J by 8 bases, with 0 bases of the junction left unmatched. The CDR3 totals 13 residues. As DNA, the CDR3 is TGCGCCAGCAGCTTACTAGCGGGAGATGAGCAGTTCTTC. Its translation: CASSLLAGDEQFF.

Written as DNA, the CDR3 is TGTGCCAGCAGCCAAGAATCGTCCCTAGCGGGAGGTGGGGGGACAGATACGCAGTATTTT. Its protein is CASSQESSLAGGGGTDTQYF. This chain uses TRBV4-2 with TRBJ2-3; 11 positions match TRBD2. Germline trimming cut 0 bases from V and 3 bases from J; bases unmatched to any gene: 14. CDR3 size: 20 residues. CDR1 and CDR2 (germline): LGHNA, YNFKEQ.

This chain connects TRBV7-3 to TRBJ2-5, with a tentative D call TRBD2 (7 bases). V gave up 6 bases and J gave up 10 bases, with 24 bases separating them. CDR1 SGHTA and CDR2 FQGTGA come from the germline V gene. CDR3 length: 15 amino acids. The CDR3 loop is CASSTRGAGRRDQYF. CDR3 DNA sequence: TGTGCCAGCAGTACCCGGGGGGCCGGTCGTAGGGACCAGTACTTC.

The count of this clone is one. The chain joins TRBV11-2 to TRBJ2-1; D is unclear. Trimming took 0 bases from V and 9 from J, leaving 15 bases between them. Germline-derived CDR1 and CDR2 are SGHAT and FQNNGV. The CDR3 is 15 amino acids. The CDR3 nucleotides read TGTGCCAGCAGCTTAGAGGCGATGACTGACCTTGAGCAGTTCTTC. Protein product: CASSLEAMTDLEQFF.

The J gene is TRBJ2-4, the V gene TRBV7-8; possible D gene TRBD1, 5 bases. Germline assignment: CDR1 SGHVS and CDR2 FQNEAQ. The CDR3 totals 13 residues. Trimming stripped 5 bases from V and 6 bases from J, with 11 bases between. The CDR3 nucleotides read TGTGCCAGCAGCCGTAGTCAGGGAAACATTCAGTACTTC. Translating gives CASSRSQGNIQYF.

This chain links TRBV24-1 with TRBJ2-3; 8 bases agree with TRBD2. This CDR3 spans 16 amino acids. The trim removed 5 bases at V and 1 base at J, leaving 7 bases unmatched. Germline CDR1 is KGHDR and CDR2 is SFDVKD. The DNA of the CDR3 is TGTGCCACCAGTGGACGGGAGGGGACCCGCACAGATACGCAGTATTTT. It yields the protein CATSGREGTRTDTQYF.

J is TRBJ2-1 and V is TRBV19; D gene ambiguous. Trimming left V 4 bases short and J 0 bases short, with 7 bases between. Germline V gives CDR1 LNHDA, CDR2 SQIVND (reference sequence). The CDR3 runs to 14 residues. The CDR3 protein is CASSSWSSYNEQFF. The CDR3 DNA is TGTGCCAGTAGTAGCTGGAGCTCCTACAATGAGCAGTTCTTC. The variable domain in full, with the rest retrieved from reference TRBV19 and TRBJ2-1, is DGGITQSPKYLFRKEGQNVTLSCEQNLNHDAMYWYRQDPGQGLRLIYYSQIVNDFQKGDIAEGYSVSREKKESFPLTVTSAQKNPTAFYLCASSSWSSYNEQFFGPGTRLTVL.

The sample holds one count of this clone. This chain connects TRBV30 to TRBJ1-1, with D perhaps TRBD1 (5 bases). V shed 4 bases and J shed 1 base, with 7 bases lying between them. The CDR3 runs to 12 residues. Germline CDR1 is GTSNPN and CDR2 is SVGIG (reference sequence). CDR3 sequence (DNA): TGTGCCTGGATCGACAGGAACACTGAAGCTTTCTTT. Translation gives CAWIDRNTEAFF.

The chain uses TRBV7-2 and TRBJ2-7, with 7 bases identical to TRBD1. The CDR3 spans 14 residues. V trimming: 5 bases; J trimming: 1 base; junction bases outside the gene matches: 5. Germline assignment: CDR1 SGHTA and CDR2 FQGNSA. This chain's CDR3 is CASSLDRVSYEQYF. The DNA of the CDR3 is TGTGCCAGCAGCCTAGACAGGGTTTCCTACGAGCAGTACTTC. The full variable domain, with the rest looked up from reference TRBV7-2 and TRBJ2-7, is GAGVSQSPSNKVTEKGKDVELRCDPISGHTALYWYRQSLGQGLEFLIYFQGNSAPDKSGLPSDRFSAERTGGSVSTLTIQRTQQEDSAVYLCASSLDRVSYEQYFGPGTRLTVT.

This clone has only one observation. This chain uses TRBV5-5 with TRBJ1-1; D not resolved. The CDR3 is made up of 16 amino acids. Trimming pared 0 bases from V and 3 bases from J, leaving 15 bases between. Germline-derived CDR1 and CDR2 are SGHKS and YYEKEE (reference sequence). CDR3: CASSLAFRGSYTEAFF. CDR3 coding DNA: TGTGCCAGCAGCTTGGCTTTTCGCGGATCTTACACTGAAGCTTTCTTT.

This clone was found once. The V gene is TRBV7-9, the J gene TRBJ2-1; a weak D match, TRBD2 (5 bases). CDR3 length equals 14 residues. Germline V gene sequence: CDR1 SEHNR, CDR2 FQNEAQ (reference sequence). Trimming left V 0 bases short and J 8 bases short, with 11 bases between. The CDR3, as DNA: TGTGCCAGCAGCTTAGCCGCTAGCTTGGATGAGCAGTTCTTC. As protein: CASSLAASLDEQFF.

The chain employs TRBV28 and TRBJ2-1; D not resolved. Trimming stripped 6 bases from V and 0 bases from J, with 9 bases between. CDR3 size: 14 residues. Germline V gives CDR1 MDHEN, CDR2 SYDVKM. The CDR3 sequence is CASRLTSSYNEQFF. As DNA, the CDR3 is TGTGCCAGCAGGCTAACTTCCTCCTACAATGAGCAGTTCTTC.

The chain joins TRBV6-2 or TRBV6-3 to TRBJ1-2; D unresolved. CDR1 and CDR2 from the germline V gene are MNHEY and SVGEGT. V was pared by 0 bases and J by 6 bases, with 8 bases between. The CDR3 runs 13 residues. CDR3 sequence: CASSYSGGHGYTF. Written as DNA, the CDR3 is TGTGCCAGCAGTTACTCCGGAGGGCATGGCTACACCTTC.

The sample holds one count of this clone. At the DNA level, this CDR3 is encoded by other sequences in the same sample as well. The rearrangement uses TRBV10-1 and TRBJ1-1, with TRBD1 matching over 9 bases. Per the germline V gene, CDR1 is WNHNN and CDR2 is SYGVQD (reference sequence). This CDR3 spans 14 amino acids. With V trimmed by 5 bases and J by 1 base, 2 bases remained unmatched. The CDR3 is CASSTGGANTEAFF. CDR3 sequence (DNA): TGCGCCAGCAGTACAGGGGGCGCGAACACTGAAGCTTTCTTT.

The J gene is TRBJ1-1, the V gene TRBV19, with 10 bases fitting TRBD1. This CDR3 has 16 residues. CDR1 is LNHDA, CDR2 SQIVND, per germline (reference sequence). J lost 4 bases, V lost 7 bases, and 12 bases had no gene match. The CDR3: CASTPYVGQGPTEAFF. DNA for the CDR3: TGTGCCAGTACCCCGTATGTGGGACAGGGGCCCACTGAAGCTTTCTTT.